What follows describes a single T cell receptor (beta chain). These data are taken from a study of blood T cell repertoires in COVID-19. In the study overall: COVID-19 samples from acute and convalescent phases originated in the United States, Italy and Spain.

Participant ages covered about 18 to 100 years across 24 US areas. Participants reported their clinical history, and cohort assignment relied on those reports. Authors' analysis steps: Researchers report that nucleated cell counts were estimated from reference gene primer amplification. Libraries were prepared by immunoSEQ multiplex PCR; TCRdb keeps only in-frame clonotypes and omits some of them. Clonal size and the V and J genes are those of that table, whereas D and trimming came from the DNA. This sample has a few hundred thousand clones, with 90% found just once. The trim removed 5 bases at V and 2 bases at J, leaving 11 bases unmatched. Germline loops: CDR1 LNHDA, CDR2 SQIVND (reference sequence). CDR3 length: 16 residues.

The receptor comes from a woman aged 18-30 years with acute COVID-19. Sequenced material: PBMCs or T cells enriched from blood (not recorded which). The J gene is TRBJ1-2, the V gene TRBV19; 7 nucleotides agree with TRBD1. The CDR3 DNA reads as TGTGCCAGTAGTCTTTCGAGACAGGGCCCCAACTATGGCTACACCTTC. This encodes CASSLSRQGPNYGYTF.